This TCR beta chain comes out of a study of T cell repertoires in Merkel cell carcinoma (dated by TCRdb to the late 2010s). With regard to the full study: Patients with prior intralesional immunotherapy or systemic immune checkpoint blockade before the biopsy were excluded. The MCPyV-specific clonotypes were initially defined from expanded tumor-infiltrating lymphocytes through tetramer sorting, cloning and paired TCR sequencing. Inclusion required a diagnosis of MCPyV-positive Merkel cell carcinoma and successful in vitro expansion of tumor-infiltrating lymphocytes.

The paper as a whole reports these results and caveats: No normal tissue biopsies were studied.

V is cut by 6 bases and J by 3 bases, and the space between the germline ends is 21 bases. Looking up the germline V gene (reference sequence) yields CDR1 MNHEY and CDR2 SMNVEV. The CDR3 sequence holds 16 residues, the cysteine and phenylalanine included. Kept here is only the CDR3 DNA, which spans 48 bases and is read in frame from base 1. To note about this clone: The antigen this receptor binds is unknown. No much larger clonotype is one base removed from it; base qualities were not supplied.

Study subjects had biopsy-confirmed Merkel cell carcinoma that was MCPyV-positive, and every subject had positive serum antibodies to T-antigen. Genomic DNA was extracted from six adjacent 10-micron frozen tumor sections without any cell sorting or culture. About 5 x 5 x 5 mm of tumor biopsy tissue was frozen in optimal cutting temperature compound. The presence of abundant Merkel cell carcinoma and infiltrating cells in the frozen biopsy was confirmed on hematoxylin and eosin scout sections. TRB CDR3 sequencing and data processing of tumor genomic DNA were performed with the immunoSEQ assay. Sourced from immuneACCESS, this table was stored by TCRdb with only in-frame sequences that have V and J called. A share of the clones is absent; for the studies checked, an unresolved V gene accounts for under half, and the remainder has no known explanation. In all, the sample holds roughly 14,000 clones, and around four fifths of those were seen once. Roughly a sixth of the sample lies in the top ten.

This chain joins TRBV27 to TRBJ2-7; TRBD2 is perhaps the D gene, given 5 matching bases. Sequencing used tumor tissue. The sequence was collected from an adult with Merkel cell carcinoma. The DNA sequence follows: TGTGCCAGCAGCCTAGTCCCGGAGGAGTTCGGCTACGAGCAGTACTTC. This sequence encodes CASSLVPEEFGYEQYF.